The present TCR beta chain was sequenced within a study of T cell responses to AZD1222 COVID-19 vaccine. The table came from immunoSEQ multiplex PCR; TCRdb's copy has only in-frame clones and leaves some out. The sample records about 150,000 clones, 91% being singletons. V lost 4 bases and J lost 0, with 12 bases in between. There are 15 residues in the CDR3. The germline CDR1 and CDR2 sequences are MNHNY and SVGAGI (reference sequence). This clonotype was sampled from an adult who received the AZD1222 COVID-19 vaccine. The chain combines TRBV6-6 with TRBJ1-2; tentatively, D is TRBD1 (6 bases). The sample consisted of peripheral blood, taken 28 days after the second AZD1222 dose. As DNA, the CDR3 is TGTGCCAGCAGTTTACGACAGGCCTCTAACTATGGCTACACCTTC. Encoded protein: CASSLRQASNYGYTF.